One sample yielded the 8 T cell receptor beta chains listed below, sequenced in a study of CD8 T cells in ankylosing spondylitis. TCRdb reprocessed the 5' RACE reads with MiXCR, giving one entry per CDR3 protein. The data hold roughly 170,000 distinct CDR3 sequences, with roughly 10% observed a single time. Sample: blood, either unsorted or a sorted T cell fraction (not recorded which). These receptors were collected from a female donor with ankylosing spondylitis or in good health (not recorded which).

This clonotype was observed many times. The genes are TRBV7-9 and TRBJ2-5; D is ambiguous. The CDR3 runs to 15 residues. Germline CDR1 SEHNR, CDR2 FQNEAQ (reference sequence). The V gene lost 2 bases and the J gene lost 3 bases, with 13 bases spanning the gap. CDR3 DNA sequence: TGTGCCAGCAGCTTAAATCCGACCGGAAAAGAGACCCAGTACTTC. This gives the protein CASSLNPTGKETQYF.

The rearrangement links TRBV30 to TRBJ1-4; D is uncertain. Germline CDR1 is GTSNPN and CDR2 is SVGIG (reference sequence). V was shortened by 2 bases and J by 2 bases, with 12 bases between the two germline ends. The CDR3 extends over 15 amino acids. Here the CDR3 DNA reads TGTGCCTGGAGTTTCCTTTCGTCGACTAATGAAAAACTGTTTTTT. Protein sequence: CAWSFLSSTNEKLFF.

This rearrangement joins TRBV30 to TRBJ2-7; 10 bases fit TRBD2. The CDR3 loop spans 13 amino acids. The germline gives CDR1 GTSNPN, CDR2 SVGIG (reference sequence). V gave up 4 bases and J gave up 5 bases; unmatched junction bases: 5. The CDR3 DNA reads as TGTGCCTGGAATCTAGCGGGAGAAAACGAGCAGTACTTC. It encodes CAWNLAGENEQYF.

This clonotype appeared many times. The genes are TRBV12-5 and TRBJ2-5; no firm D call. Trimming took 1 base from V and 5 from J, leaving 8 bases between them. There are 13 residues in the CDR3. The germline V gene encodes CDR1 LGHNT and CDR2 FRNRAP. The DNA of the CDR3 is TGTGCTAGTGGTTTGGACGGGTTGGAGACCCAGTACTTC. The encoded protein is CASGLDGLETQYF.

The rearrangement links TRBV19 to TRBJ2-3; a weak D match, TRBD2 (5 bases). The CDR3 totals 13 residues. Deletions cut 6 bases from V and 0 bases from J, with 7 bases between. The germline V gene encodes CDR1 LNHDA and CDR2 SQIVND (reference sequence). CDR3 sequence: CASSGESTDTQYF. CDR3 in DNA: TGTGCCAGTAGCGGGGAGAGCACAGATACGCAGTATTTT. Full variable domain (outside the CDR3, taken from reference TRBV19 and TRBJ2-3): DGGITQSPKYLFRKEGQNVTLSCEQNLNHDAMYWYRQDPGQGLRLIYYSQIVNDFQKGDIAEGYSVSREKKESFPLTVTSAQKNPTAFYLCASSGESTDTQYFGPGTRLTVL.

This clonotype showed up many times. The V call is TRBV5-1, the J call TRBJ1-2; D not certain. The CDR3 totals 11 residues. The germline V gene has CDR1 SGHRS and CDR2 YFSETQ. The ends were cut back, 8 bases at V and 8 bases at J, with 13 bases in the middle. CDR3: CASFHRGGYTF. The CDR3 region has the DNA TGCGCCAGTTTTCACCGAGGGGGCTACACCTTC.

This clonotype was observed a handful of times. J is TRBJ2-7 and V is TRBV14; D assignment may be TRBD1 or TRBD2 (5 bases each). CDR1 and CDR2 (germline): SGHDN, FVKESK. Between the trimmed V and J ends, which lost 0 bases and 4 bases, there was a span of 16 bases. This CDR3 is 16 amino acids long. CDR3 in amino acids: CASSQDRDVRWYEQYF. As DNA, the CDR3 is TGTGCCAGCAGCCAAGATCGGGACGTTCGTTGGTACGAGCAGTACTTC.

This clonotype occurred a few times. V gene TRBV9 combines with J gene TRBJ1-1; D is unresolved. This CDR3 comprises 17 residues. Germline CDR1 and CDR2: SGDLS and YYNGEE. V gave up 1 base and J gave up 0 bases, with 16 bases separating them. The CDR3 protein is CASSVNPVVGMNTEAFF. In DNA form, the CDR3 reads TGTGCCAGCAGCGTAAACCCCGTGGTCGGGATGAACACTGAAGCTTTCTTT.